The 16 T cell receptor beta chains below come from one sample, sequenced in a study of blood T cell repertoires in COVID-19. Clones were sequenced by immunoSEQ multiplex PCR, and TCRdb holds only the in-frame ones, with some missing. Among a few hundred thousand clones, roughly 82% were seen once, and the ten largest hold about 1.5%. The sample taken for sequencing was peripheral blood. All receptors derive from a middle-aged woman who had recovered from COVID-19.

The chain combines TRBV24-1 with TRBJ2-5; the D is unclear. The CDR3 contains 13 residues. Germline CDR1 KGHDR, CDR2 SFDVKD. The V end was cut by 4 bases, the J end by 4 bases, with 9 bases between. CDR3 region: CATSDRNRETQYF. In DNA form, the CDR3 reads TGTGCCACCAGTGACCGTAACAGAGAGACCCAGTACTTC.

The chain carries TRBV7-9 and TRBJ2-7; TRBD1 might be the D (6 bases). Trimming shortened V by 0 bases and J by 6 bases, and 18 bases separated the two germline ends. Germline CDR1 SEHNR, CDR2 FQNEAQ (reference sequence). The CDR3 is made up of 16 amino acids. The CDR3 region has the DNA TGTGCCAGCAGCTTAGCTGGTACAGGGTCAAGTGGCGAGCAGTACTTC. Translation gives CASSLAGTGSSGEQYF. Together with reference TRBV7-9 and TRBJ2-7, the CDR3 gives the full variable domain: DTGVSQNPRHKITKRGQNVTFRCDPISEHNRLYWYRQTLGQGPEFLTYFQNEAQLEKSRLLSDRFSAERPKGSFSTLEIQRTEQGDSAMYLCASSLAGTGSSGEQYFGPGTRLTVT.

J is TRBJ1-5 and V is TRBV19; 9 bases line up with TRBD1. From germline, CDR1 is LNHDA and CDR2 SQIVND (reference sequence). V lost 6 bases and J lost 6; bases outside the gene matches: 3. The CDR3 sequence is 13 residues long. In DNA form, the CDR3 reads TGTGCCAGTAGAGACAGGGGGTTTCAGCCCCAGCATTTT. Translating it yields CASRDRGFQPQHF.

V gene TRBV25-1 combines with J gene TRBJ2-7; D may be TRBD1 (6 bases). The germline gives CDR1 MGHDK, CDR2 SYGVNS. The CDR3 has 12 amino acids. V was cut by 6 bases and J by 6 bases, with 12 bases left in between. The CDR3 loop reads CASSITGFEQYF. The CDR3 DNA follows: TGTGCCAGCAGCATCACAGGGTTCGAGCAGTACTTC.

The V gene is TRBV2, the J gene TRBJ1-5, with TRBD1 matching 7 bases. Germline V gene data show CDR1 as SNHLY and CDR2 as FYNNEI. V lost 4 bases and J lost 3; bases outside the gene matches: 6. This CDR3 region has 15 residues. The CDR3, as DNA: TGTGCCAGCAGTGGACCGGAGGGGGCCAATCAGCCCCAGCATTTT. This codes for CASSGPEGANQPQHF.

The gene calls are TRBV11-3 and TRBJ2-7; 8 nucleotides agree with TRBD1. The germline V gene encodes CDR1 SGHNT and CDR2 YENEEA. V gave up 5 bases and J gave up 4 bases; unmatched junction bases: 13. The CDR3 extends over 16 amino acids. CDR3 residues: CASSGGWPGGSYEQYF. CDR3 nucleotide sequence: TGTGCCAGCAGCGGGGGGTGGCCAGGGGGCTCGTACGAGCAGTACTTC.

The chain couples TRBV11-3 to TRBJ1-2, with a weak D call TRBD1 (6 bases). V was clipped by 4 bases and J by 1 base, with 19 bases between them. Germline V lookup: CDR1 SGHNT, CDR2 YENEEA. The CDR3 has 17 residues. CDR3 residues: CASSSPLAGAGNYGYTF. As DNA, the CDR3 is TGTGCCAGCAGCTCCCCCCTCGCGGGGGCCGGTAACTATGGCTACACCTTC.

This clone was counted a single time. This sequence joins TRBV7-6 and TRBJ2-1; TRBD2 matches 12 bases. Germline loops: CDR1 SGHVS, CDR2 FNYEAQ. V gave up 5 bases and J gave up 5 bases; unmatched junction bases: 13. This CDR3 contains 18 residues. The CDR3 region is CASSRLAGALFFDNEQFF. DNA of the CDR3: TGTGCCAGCAGCCGACTAGCGGGGGCCCTCTTTTTCGACAATGAGCAGTTCTTC.

This sequence joins TRBV7-8 and TRBJ2-4; 8 bases line up with TRBD1. The CDR3 is 18 amino acids. Unmatched junction bases numbered 12, after V lost 1 base and J lost 4 bases. CDR1 is SGHVS and CDR2 is FQNEAQ in the germline V gene. CDR3 amino acids: CASSLGRVRTGIKNIQYF. CDR3 DNA sequence: TGTGCCAGCAGCTTAGGTCGCGTCAGGACAGGGATTAAAAACATTCAGTACTTC. The complete variable domain, with remaining parts taken from reference TRBV7-8 and TRBJ2-4, reads GAGVSQSPRYKVAKRGQDVALRCDPISGHVSLFWYQQALGQGPEFLTYFQNEAQLDKSGLPSDRFFAERPEGSVSTLKIQRTQQEDSAVYLCASSLGRVRTGIKNIQYFGAGTRLSVL.

The CDR3 reads CASSFAGEGTYEQYF. CDR3 DNA sequence: TGTGCCAGCAGTTTCGCAGGGGAGGGCACCTACGAGCAGTACTTC. The chain employs TRBV28 and TRBJ2-7; the D gene is possibly TRBD2 (7 bases). Trimming cost V 3 bases and J 2 bases, with 14 bases left between them. Germline CDR1 reads MDHEN; CDR2 reads SYDVKM. This CDR3 comprises 15 residues.

CDR3 nucleotides: TGTGCCAGCACCGGACAGTATAATTCACCCCTCCACTTT. It yields the protein CASTGQYNSPLHF. The chain uses TRBV11-3 and TRBJ1-6; TRBD1 might be the D (6 bases). The germline V gene has CDR1 SGHNT and CDR2 YENEEA. CDR3 size: 13 residues. Between the trimmed V and J ends, which lost 7 bases and 4 bases, there was a span of 8 bases.

The rearrangement links TRBV28 to TRBJ2-7, with 8 bases fitting TRBD1. There are 16 residues in the CDR3. V lost 1 base, J lost 2 bases, and 7 bases stayed unmatched. Germline CDR1 MDHEN, CDR2 SYDVKM. Here the CDR3 reads CASSLLMTGATYEQYF. The CDR3, as DNA: TGTGCCAGCAGTTTATTAATGACAGGGGCCACCTACGAGCAGTACTTC.

The CDR3 loop is CASSLLREGTEAFF. The CDR3 bases are TGTGCCAGCAGTCTACTCAGGGAAGGGACTGAAGCTTTCTTT. V usage is TRBV6-5 and J usage is TRBJ1-1; possibly TRBD1 for D (5 bases). The V and J ends lost 5 bases and 5 bases respectively, with 15 bases between them. Germline V gives CDR1 MNHEY, CDR2 SVGAGI. The CDR3 totals 14 residues.

The rearrangement links TRBV5-1 to TRBJ2-5; 9 positions match TRBD2. CDR3 length: 17 residues. V trimming: 0 bases; J trimming: 4 bases; junction bases outside the gene matches: 10. Germline assignment: CDR1 SGHRS and CDR2 YFSETQ. This chain's CDR3 is CASSLALAGGRLETQYF. For the CDR3, the DNA is TGCGCCAGCAGCTTGGCCTTGGCGGGGGGGCGATTAGAGACCCAGTACTTC.

The chain carries TRBV7-2 and TRBJ2-7; 9 nucleotides match TRBD1. CDR1 SGHTA and CDR2 FQGNSA come from the germline V gene. The V segment lost 5 bases and the J segment 4 bases; nucleotides outside the gene matches: 6. The length of the CDR3 is 14 residues. The CDR3 is CASSPTGGGYEQYF. For the CDR3, the DNA is TGTGCCAGCAGCCCTACAGGGGGCGGATACGAGCAGTACTTC.

The chain links TRBV6-2 or TRBV6-3 to TRBJ2-2, with D perhaps given as TRBD1 or TRBD2 (6 bases each). With 8 bases removed from V and 3 bases from J, the gap between germline ends came to 19 bases. Germline values: CDR1 MNHEY, CDR2 SVGEGT. The CDR3 has 16 amino acids. CDR3 sequence reads: CASCRGPSDYTGELFF. The CDR3 coding sequence is TGTGCCAGCTGCCGGGGGCCGTCAGATTACACCGGGGAGCTGTTTTTT.